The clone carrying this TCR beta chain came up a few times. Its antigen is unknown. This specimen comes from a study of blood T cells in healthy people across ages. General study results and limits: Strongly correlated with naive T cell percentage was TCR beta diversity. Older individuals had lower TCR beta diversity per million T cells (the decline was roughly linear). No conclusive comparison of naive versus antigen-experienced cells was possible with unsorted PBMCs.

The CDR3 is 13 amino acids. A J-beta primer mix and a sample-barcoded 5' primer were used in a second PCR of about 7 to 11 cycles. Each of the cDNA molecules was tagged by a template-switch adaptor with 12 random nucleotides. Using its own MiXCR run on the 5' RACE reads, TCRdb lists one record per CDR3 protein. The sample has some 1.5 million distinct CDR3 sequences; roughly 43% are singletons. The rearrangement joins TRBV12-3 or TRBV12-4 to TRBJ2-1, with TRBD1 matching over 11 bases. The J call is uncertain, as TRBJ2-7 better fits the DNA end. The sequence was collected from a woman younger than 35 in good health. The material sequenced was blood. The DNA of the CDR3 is TGTGCCACCAGGACAGGGGGCTACAATGAGCAGTACTTC. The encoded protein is CATRTGGYNEQYF.